These T cell receptor beta chains were read from a single sample in a study of technical replicates of blood from several donors. Sequencing was performed with immunoSEQ multiplex PCR; in TCRdb, only in-frame clones are kept and a portion is missing. Among about 49,000 clones listed, around nine tenths were seen once. Sequencing was done on a sample of PBMCs. All receptors derive from a human donor in good health. Some clones in this sample may be carry-over from other donors' samples. The CDR3 runs from the conserved cysteine through the conserved F or W. A D gene is named only where the DNA matches it firmly. Only part of the rows carry a size: once, few, many, or a class if the clone is expanded.

V	J	size	D	CDR3	DNA
TRBV13	TRBJ2-5	.	TRBD2	CASREGSGETQYF	TGTGCCAGTCGGGAGGGAAGTGGGGAGACCCAGTACTTC
TRBV6-1	TRBJ2-7	.	TRBD2	CASSEWEGTYEQYF	TGTGCCAGCAGTGAATGGGAGGGCACCTACGAGCAGTACTTC
TRBV5-4	TRBJ1-2	.	TRBD1	CASSLDWDRANRGYTF	TGTGCCAGCAGCTTGGACTGGGACAGGGCCAATCGAGGCTACACCTTC
TRBV5-4	TRBJ1-2	.	.	CASSPPGQGAYGYTF	TGTGCCAGCAGCCCCCCCGGGCAGGGCGCCTATGGCTACACCTTC
TRBV4-3	TRBJ2-3	.	TRBD1	CASSRAQRGQSTDTQYF	TGCGCCAGCAGCCGGGCCCAACGGGGACAGAGCACAGATACGCAGTATTTT
TRBV7-2	TRBJ2-7	.	TRBD2	CASSLDSLAGGGYEQYF	TGTGCCAGCAGCCTAGACTCCCTAGCGGGGGGGGGATACGAGCAGTACTTC
TRBV6-4	TRBJ2-3	few	TRBD2	CASSGTSGADTQYF	TGTGCCAGCAGTGGGACTAGCGGGGCAGATACGCAGTATTTT
TRBV5-1	TRBJ1-2	.	TRBD1	CASSLQGLGYTF	TGCGCCAGCAGCTTACAGGGGCTCGGCTACACCTTC
TRBV11-3	TRBJ2-1	.	TRBD2	CASSQTSGAPYNEQFF	TGTGCCAGCAGCCAAACTAGCGGGGCACCTTACAATGAGCAGTTCTTC
TRBV30	TRBJ1-1	.	.	CASKRQIEAFF	TGTGCCTCGAAGCGACAGATTGAAGCTTTCTTT
TRBV10-2	TRBJ2-7	.	.	CASSESYASLSYEQYF	TGCGCCAGCAGTGAGTCCTATGCGAGCTTGTCCTACGAGCAGTACTTC
TRBV4-2	TRBJ2-1	.	TRBD2	CASSQALAGSNEQFF	TGTGCCAGCAGCCAAGCCCTAGCGGGGTCCAATGAGCAGTTCTTC
TRBV27	TRBJ2-1	.	TRBD1	CASSLTGQGAHEQFF	TGTGCCAGCAGTTTAACTGGACAGGGGGCCCATGAGCAGTTCTTC
TRBV9	TRBJ1-1	.	.	CASSSPFPGNTEAFF	TGTGCCAGCAGTTCCCCTTTTCCCGGGAACACTGAAGCTTTCTTT
TRBV7-2	TRBJ2-3	.	.	CASSLGGPLSDTQYF	TGTGCCAGCAGCTTGGGGGGGCCCCTCTCGGATACGCAGTATTTT
TRBV7-3	TRBJ2-2	.	TRBD2	CASSSQTSGAGELFF	TGTGCCAGCAGCTCACAGACTAGCGGGGCCGGGGAGCTGTTTTTT
TRBV6-6	TRBJ1-1	.	.	CASSYRGNTEAFF	TGTGCCAGCAGTTACAGGGGGAACACTGAAGCTTTCTTT
TRBV7-9	TRBJ1-6	.	TRBD1	CASSLRTGTGVSPLHF	TGTGCCAGCAGCCTAAGAACCGGGACAGGGGTTTCACCCCTCCACTTT
TRBV9	TRBJ2-2	.	.	CASSAPGGGTGELFF	TGTGCCAGCAGCGCTCCCGGGGGTGGCACCGGGGAGCTGTTTTTT